A selection of T cell receptor beta chains follows, all from one sample in a study of T cell responses to AZD1222 COVID-19 vaccine. Produced via immunoSEQ multiplex PCR; TCRdb's table is partial and in-frame only. The table has roughly 100,000 clones, around nine tenths seen once. The sample in question was peripheral blood, obtained 28 days after the second dose of the MenACWY control vaccine. The receptors originated from an adult who received the MenACWY meningococcal vaccine as a control. The CDR3 runs from the conserved cysteine through the conserved F or W. Each record gives: V gene, J gene, D gene, clone size, CDR3 protein, CDR3 DNA. A D gene is named only where the DNA matches it firmly. The size entry is marked missing in some rows and otherwise reads once, few, many or a size class.

TRBV12-2	TRBJ2-7	-	-	CASRPSGGAYEQYF	TGTGCAAGTCGCCCAAGTGGGGGGGCCTACGAGCAGTACTTC
TRBV7-8	TRBJ1-6	-	once	CASSLASDRASPLHF	TGTGCCAGCAGCTTAGCCTCCGATCGGGCTTCACCCCTCCACTTT
TRBV5-6	TRBJ2-3	-	-	CASSLGLRNPSTDTQYF	TGTGCCAGCAGCTTGGGTTTGCGTAATCCTAGCACAGATACGCAGTATTTT
TRBV6-2/TRBV6-3	TRBJ2-3	-	-	CASSYSRGDGASTDTQYF	TGTGCCAGCAGTTACAGTAGAGGGGACGGGGCTAGCACAGATACGCAGTATTTT
TRBV3-1/TRBV3-2	TRBJ2-1	-	-	CASSQLGQGRGGSYNEQFF	TGTGCCAGCAGCCAGCTCGGACAGGGCCGGGGGGGCTCCTACAATGAGCAGTTCTTC
TRBV24-1	TRBJ1-1	TRBD1	medium-sized	CATSDSGRGQGTEAFF	TGTGCCACCAGTGATTCGGGCAGGGGGCAGGGCACTGAAGCTTTCTTT
TRBV24-1	TRBJ2-3	-	-	CATSDPRTTDTQYF	TGTGCCACCAGTGATCCTAGAACCACAGATACGCAGTATTTT
TRBV9	TRBJ1-4	-	-	CASSLQGGEKLFF	TGTGCCAGCAGCCTACAGGGTGGCGAAAAACTGTTTTTT
TRBV7-2	TRBJ2-4	TRBD1	-	CASSLRDRDIQYF	TGTGCCAGCAGCTTAAGGGACAGGGACATTCAGTACTTC
TRBV19	TRBJ1-2	-	-	CASRTLAAGHYGYTF	TGTGCCAGTAGAACTCTGGCGGCAGGTCACTATGGCTACACCTTC
TRBV28	TRBJ2-3	TRBD2	-	CASSTISGGAMDTQYF	TGTGCCAGCAGTACCATTAGCGGGGGGGCTATGGATACGCAGTATTTT
TRBV29-1	TRBJ2-7	-	-	CSATSGVNSYEQYF	TGCAGCGCTACATCGGGGGTTAACTCCTACGAGCAGTACTTC
TRBV7-9	TRBJ1-5	-	few	CASSLVGVRDSNQPQHF	TGTGCCAGCAGCTTAGTGGGTGTTCGCGATAGCAATCAGCCCCAGCATTTT
TRBV28	TRBJ2-3	TRBD1	once	CASRTGPDTQYF	TGTGCCAGCAGGACAGGGCCAGATACGCAGTATTTT
TRBV11-2	TRBJ1-3	-	-	CASSLAGDGNTIYF	TGTGCCAGCAGCTTAGCGGGGGATGGAAACACCATATATTTT
TRBV7-9	TRBJ2-3	-	-	CASSSQGRGPTDTQYF	TGTGCCAGCAGCTCCCAGGGGAGAGGCCCCACAGATACGCAGTATTTT
TRBV5-1	TRBJ1-1	-	-	CASSPKARGDTEAFF	TGCGCCAGCAGCCCCAAGGCTCGGGGGGACACTGAAGCTTTCTTT
TRBV27	TRBJ1-6	TRBD1	-	CASTRDSRSYNSPLHF	TGTGCCAGCACCCGGGACAGCAGATCCTATAATTCACCCCTCCACTTT
TRBV6-4	TRBJ1-2	-	-	CASSDNGRGYTF	TGTGCCAGCAGTGATAATGGGAGAGGCTACACCTTC
TRBV19	TRBJ2-3	TRBD1	-	CASSTTGYADTQYF	TGTGCCAGTAGTACGACAGGGTACGCAGATACGCAGTATTTT
TRBV28	TRBJ2-7	TRBD1	few	CASFPGQGGYEQYF	TGTGCCAGCTTCCCGGGACAGGGTGGGTACGAGCAGTACTTC
TRBV24-1	TRBJ1-5	-	-	CATSPTGINQPQHF	TGTGCCACCAGCCCGACAGGAATCAATCAGCCCCAGCATTTT
TRBV19	TRBJ1-1	-	-	CASSIVALSNTEAFF	TGTGCCAGTAGTATAGTGGCATTGTCGAACACTGAAGCTTTCTTT